This section outlines one T cell receptor beta chain sequence together with its context. Clones were read by immunoSEQ multiplex PCR, and TCRdb kept only the in-frame ones, dropping some. The table includes 25,000 to 35,000 clones, approximately 83% detected once. The CDR3 sequence is 15 residues long. Trimming pared 4 bases from V and 1 base from J, leaving 13 bases between. CDR1 is SGHDN, CDR2 FVKESK, per germline. The record originates from a study of tissue T cells after allogeneic stem cell transplantation. Study context: Where cell numbers permitted, CD3+ T cells were sorted from preserved blood and marrow.

Sequencing used blood, obtained before transplantation. This chain joins TRBV14 and TRBJ1-1, with D possibly matching TRBD1 (6 bases). This clonotype originated in a woman between 18 and 55 years old who later had graft-versus-host disease after an allogeneic stem cell transplant. CDR3 protein: CASSRLQGENTEAFF. The CDR3 DNA sequence: TGTGCCAGCAGCCGATTACAGGGAGAGAACACTGAAGCTTTCTTT.